The T cell receptor (beta chain) under discussion was sequenced for a study of blood T cell repertoires in COVID-19. The length of the CDR3 is 16 residues. Trimming pared 3 bases from V and 0 bases from J, leaving 16 bases between. CDR1 and CDR2 from the germline V gene are SGHRS and YFSETQ. This table comes from immunoSEQ multiplex PCR, and its TCRdb copy is limited to in-frame clones, with some not included. This sample carries more than 350,000 clones, 70% to 90% of them seen once, and the ten largest clones take under 11%. Sequenced material: peripheral blood. The clonotype was recovered from a woman aged 30 to 39 with COVID-19, enrolled during active disease. The V and J genes are TRBV5-1 and TRBJ2-7; a possible D gene is TRBD1 (5 bases). The CDR3 region is CASSSRGGVSSYEQYF. The CDR3 DNA reads TGCGCCAGCAGCTCTAGGGGTGGCGTTAGCTCCTACGAGCAGTACTTC.